The 22 T cell receptor beta chains given below trace back to one sample, sequenced in a study of beta chain features in type 1 diabetes. Study-level findings and limits: Patients with Type 1 diabetes showed moderately but significantly shorter TCRB CDR3s in all four CD4+ subsets.

No antigen has been identified for these receptors. Investigators reverse transcribed all isolated RNA, so they sequenced expressed TCRB transcripts. Some clones are missing from TCRdb's copy, which holds only in-frame ones; the method was immunoSEQ multiplex PCR. The sample consists of 500,000 to 800,000 clones, over 10% of them appearing once. The sample taken for sequencing was naive CD4+ T cells from blood. The receptor source for this set is a man younger than 40 with type 1 diabetes.

This clone was detected a few times. Other DNA sequences in this sample translate to the same CDR3. The rearrangement links TRBV7-2 to TRBJ2-7; the D is unclear. Germline loops: CDR1 SGHTA, CDR2 FQGNSA. This CDR3 spans 12 amino acids. The V gene lost 5 bases and the J gene lost 0 bases, with 5 bases spanning the gap. The CDR3 bases are TGTGCCAGCAGCCGAAGCTCCTACGAGCAGTACTTC. This encodes CASSRSSYEQYF. Full variable domain (missing parts from reference TRBV7-2 and TRBJ2-7): GAGVSQSPSNKVTEKGKDVELRCDPISGHTALYWYRQSLGQGLEFLIYFQGNSAPDKSGLPSDRFSAERTGGSVSTLTIQRTQQEDSAVYLCASSRSSYEQYFGPGTRLTVT.

V is TRBV18 and J is TRBJ2-5; D call uncertain. With 2 bases removed from V and 0 bases from J, the gap between germline ends came to 13 bases. CDR1 is KGHSH and CDR2 is LQKENI in the germline V gene. The CDR3 spans 16 residues. The CDR3 protein is CASSPSIRSNQETQYF. CDR3 bases: TGTGCCAGCTCACCATCTATACGGTCCAACCAAGAGACCCAGTACTTC.

This clone has only a few counts. V and J are TRBV7-9 and TRBJ2-5; 7 positions match TRBD1. CDR1 is SEHNR and CDR2 is FQNEAQ in the germline V gene (reference sequence). The length of the CDR3 is 16 residues. The trim removed 2 bases at V and 5 bases at J, leaving 11 bases unmatched. CDR3 amino acids: CASSLFGKGAGETQYF. Written as DNA, the CDR3 is TGTGCCAGCAGCTTATTCGGAAAGGGGGCTGGGGAGACCCAGTACTTC.

This clone was seen only a few times. The rearrangement uses TRBV10-3 and TRBJ2-5; TRBD2 matches at 9 bases. The J call may be in error: the DNA end matches TRBJ2-7 better. This CDR3 is 14 amino acids long. The germline CDR1 and CDR2 sequences are ENHRY and SYGVKD. CDR3 sequence reads: CAIRSPGLANEQYF. CDR3 in DNA: TGTGCCATCAGATCGCCGGGACTAGCTAACGAGCAGTACTTC.

This clone was observed a few times. The CDR3 sequence is CASSNPTGLTEAFF. CDR3 in DNA: TGTGCCAGTAGTAACCCGACAGGGCTCACTGAAGCTTTCTTT. The chain combines TRBV19 with TRBJ1-1; 7 positions match TRBD1. Unmatched junction bases numbered 6, after V lost 4 bases and J lost 4 bases. CDR3 length: 14 amino acids. CDR1 is LNHDA and CDR2 is SQIVND in the germline V gene (reference sequence). The whole variable domain, remainder taken from reference TRBV19 and TRBJ1-1, is DGGITQSPKYLFRKEGQNVTLSCEQNLNHDAMYWYRQDPGQGLRLIYYSQIVNDFQKGDIAEGYSVSREKKESFPLTVTSAQKNPTAFYLCASSNPTGLTEAFFGQGTRLTVV.

This clone was picked up a small number of times. The chain couples TRBV11-2 to TRBJ1-3; D is unresolved. CDR3 length equals 16 residues. Per the germline V gene, CDR1 is SGHAT and CDR2 is FQNNGV. Trimming left V 1 base short and J 0 bases short, with 10 bases between. Written as DNA, the CDR3 is TGTGCCAGCAGCTTAGGTGGCAGCAGCTCTGGAAACACCATATATTTT. Protein sequence: CASSLGGSSSGNTIYF.

This clone was observed a few times. The chain joins TRBV27 to TRBJ2-4; D is possibly TRBD2 (6 bases). V lost 5 bases and J lost 2, with 19 bases in between. CDR1 and CDR2 from the germline V gene are MNHEY and SMNVEV (reference sequence). The CDR3 loop spans 17 amino acids. The CDR3 sequence: CASSTPEGIKTKNIQYF. As DNA, the CDR3 is TGTGCCAGCAGTACCCCGGAGGGGATCAAAACCAAAAACATTCAGTACTTC.

The V call is TRBV5-1, the J call TRBJ1-1; D unresolved. Germline V CDR1 and CDR2: SGHRS, YFSETQ. V was pared by 2 bases and J by 1 base, with 12 bases between. The CDR3 spans 15 residues. The CDR3 DNA is TGCGCCAGCAGCTTAGGTAGACACCCGAACACTGAAGCTTTCTTT. Translation: CASSLGRHPNTEAFF.

This clone was seen a few times. The chain is built from TRBV29-1 and TRBJ1-4, with a weak D call TRBD1 (5 bases). V was shortened by 6 bases and J by 3 bases, with 11 bases between the two germline ends. The CDR3 is 13 residues long. CDR1 and CDR2 from the germline V gene are SQVTM and ANQGSEA. As DNA, the CDR3 is TGCAGCGTCCCCCAAGGGGCTAATGAAAAACTGTTTTTT. It is translated as CSVPQGANEKLFF.

This clone was seen more than once but under ten times. This chain uses TRBV2 with TRBJ1-5; no clear D gene. Germline CDR1 and CDR2: SNHLY and FYNNEI. The CDR3 spans 14 residues. V was shortened by 2 bases and J by 5 bases, with 10 bases between the two germline ends. The CDR3 DNA follows: TGTGCCAGCAGTGAACGGACTAGAGATCAGCCCCAGCATTTT. Translating it yields CASSERTRDQPQHF.

This chain connects TRBV5-1 to TRBJ1-6; D perhaps matches TRBD1 (5 bases). V was cut by 0 bases and J by 9 bases, with 13 bases left in between. The V gene's germline CDR1 is SGHRS and CDR2 YFSETQ. This CDR3 spans 15 amino acids. CDR3 in amino acids: CASSLDRGVSSPLHF. The CDR3 region has the DNA TGCGCCAGCAGCTTGGATAGGGGAGTGTCTTCACCCCTCCACTTT.

CDR3 in DNA: TGTGCCAGCAGTTACTCTCACAGGGGTACCAACGAGCAGTACTTC. Encoded protein: CASSYSHRGTNEQYF. This chain connects TRBV6-5 to TRBJ2-7; 7 positions agree with TRBD1. Germline values: CDR1 MNHEY, CDR2 SVGAGI. The V gene end was trimmed by 0 bases and the J gene end by 5 bases; junction bases not matched to a gene: 7. The CDR3 consists of 15 residues.

This chain uses TRBV6-5 with TRBJ2-3; TRBD1 is a possible D gene (5 bases). CDR1 is MNHEY, CDR2 SVGAGI, per germline. The length of the CDR3 is 13 residues. V lost 5 bases, J lost 4 bases, and 10 bases lay in between. The CDR3, as DNA: TGTGCCAGCAGTATACAGGCTCCAGATACGCAGTATTTT. Protein product: CASSIQAPDTQYF.

The chain has TRBV5-6 and TRBJ1-4; TRBD1 might be the D (6 bases). CDR1 is SGHDT and CDR2 is YYEEEE in the germline V gene. The CDR3 covers 14 residues. Deletions cut 4 bases from V and 6 bases from J, with 13 bases between. The CDR3 protein is CASSPAGAHEKLFF. The CDR3 nucleotides are TGTGCCAGCAGCCCTGCAGGGGCTCATGAAAAACTGTTTTTT.

This clone came up a few times. The V and J genes are TRBV5-6 and TRBJ1-5, with TRBD1 matching 8 bases. Germline V CDR1 and CDR2: SGHDT, YYEEEE. The CDR3 is 16 amino acids. V was pared by 3 bases and J by 2 bases, with 7 bases of the junction left unmatched. CDR3 amino acids: CASSSGQGGGNQPQHF. The CDR3 nucleotides are TGTGCCAGCAGCTCAGGACAGGGTGGTGGCAATCAGCCCCAGCATTTT.

This clone was observed a few times. V usage is TRBV7-8 and J usage is TRBJ1-6, with D hard to call. The CDR3 consists of 15 residues. V was trimmed by 2 bases and J by 4 bases, leaving 9 bases between them. The V gene's germline CDR1 is SGHVS and CDR2 FQNEAQ. The chain's CDR3 is CASSLMEPYNSPLHF. The DNA of the CDR3 is TGTGCCAGCAGCTTAATGGAGCCTTATAATTCACCCCTCCACTTT. The whole variable domain, filled in from reference TRBV7-8 and TRBJ1-6, reads GAGVSQSPRYKVAKRGQDVALRCDPISGHVSLFWYQQALGQGPEFLTYFQNEAQLDKSGLPSDRFFAERPEGSVSTLKIQRTQQEDSAVYLCASSLMEPYNSPLHFGNGTRLTVT.

This clone was counted only a few times. This sequence joins TRBV4-1 and TRBJ2-3; the match to TRBD2 covers 12 bases. V lost 4 bases and J lost 2; bases outside the gene matches: 7. Germline V gene sequence: CDR1 MGHRA, CDR2 YSYEKL. The CDR3 sequence is 17 residues long. The CDR3 DNA follows: TGCGCCAGCAGCCCCCGGACTAGCGGGGAAACCACAGATACGCAGTATTTT. Its translation: CASSPRTSGETTDTQYF.

The chain links TRBV7-9 to TRBJ1-6; TRBD1 matches at 8 bases. The V gene end was trimmed by 1 base and the J gene end by 6 bases; junction bases not matched to a gene: 11. There are 18 residues in the CDR3. Germline CDR1 reads SEHNR; CDR2 reads FQNEAQ (reference sequence). Here the CDR3 DNA reads TGTGCCAGCAGCTTAGATGAGGGCCAGGGGGCAGGTAATTCACCCCTCCACTTT. Translation gives CASSLDEGQGAGNSPLHF. Complete variable domain (other parts from reference TRBV7-9 and TRBJ1-6): DTGVSQNPRHKITKRGQNVTFRCDPISEHNRLYWYRQTLGQGPEFLTYFQNEAQLEKSRLLSDRFSAERPKGSFSTLEIQRTEQGDSAMYLCASSLDEGQGAGNSPLHFGNGTRLTVT.

The chain joins TRBV27 to TRBJ2-3; D might be TRBD2 (5 bases). Germline-derived CDR1 and CDR2 are MNHEY and SMNVEV (reference sequence). V lost 2 bases to trimming and J lost 1 base, with 22 bases between them. This CDR3 has 19 amino acids. The CDR3 sequence is CASSLQGPGLGVGTDTQYF. CDR3 DNA: TGTGCCAGCAGTTTACAAGGGCCCGGACTCGGGGTGGGCACAGATACGCAGTATTTT.

This clone was observed a few times. This rearrangement joins TRBV18 to TRBJ2-7; TRBD2 aligns across 12 bases. J gave up 2 bases and V 6 bases, and 5 bases lay outside the gene matches. Germline CDR1 is KGHSH and CDR2 is LQKENI. There are 15 residues in the CDR3. CDR3: CASSMTSGGPYEQYF. CDR3 nucleotides: TGTGCCAGCTCTATGACTAGCGGGGGTCCCTACGAGCAGTACTTC. The full variable domain, with the rest looked up from reference TRBV18 and TRBJ2-7, is NAGVMQNPRHLVRRRGQEARLRCSPMKGHSHVYWYRQLPEEGLKFMVYLQKENIIDESGMPKERFSAEFPKEGPSILRIQQVVRGDSAAYFCASSMTSGGPYEQYFGPGTRLTVT.

CDR3 residues: CASRQQYSPLHF. The DNA of the CDR3 is TGTGCCAGCCGACAGCAATATTCACCCCTCCACTTT. This chain connects TRBV6-5 to TRBJ1-6; tentatively, D is TRBD1 (5 bases). The CDR3 extends over 12 amino acids. Trimming pared 8 bases from V and 8 bases from J, leaving 10 bases between. Germline values: CDR1 MNHEY, CDR2 SVGAGI.

V usage is TRBV7-2 and J usage is TRBJ2-2, with 8 nucleotides matching TRBD2. With V trimmed by 3 bases and J by 4 bases, 10 bases remained unmatched. The CDR3 length is 17 residues. Germline lookup yields CDR1 SGHTA and CDR2 FQGNSA. The CDR3 bases are TGTGCCAGCAGCTTCCCCTTACAGCTAGCGGGCACCGGGGAGCTGTTTTTT. This translates into CASSFPLQLAGTGELFF.